This T cell receptor beta chain comes out of a study of cytomegalovirus exposure and HLA in healthy donors. Study conclusions and caveats: Several of the most significant clusters appeared, in a later analysis, to be linked to common viral pathogens.

Amplification used 60 Vbeta primers and 13 Jbeta primers. Produced via immunoSEQ multiplex PCR; TCRdb's table is partial and in-frame only. The table includes 200,000 or so clones, around 81% detected once. Germline values: CDR1 SGDLS, CDR2 YYNGEE. The length of the CDR3 is 13 residues. Trimming cost V 0 bases and J 5 bases, with 8 bases left between them. Everyone who donated was a healthy bone marrow donor. Although they were nominally healthy when sampled, donors likely had unrecorded immune exposures. For this clone: Its target is unknown.

The chain employs TRBV9 and TRBJ1-2; unclear D gene. Sequencing used PBMCs. The receptor was derived from a woman between 18 and 29 years old in good health and CMV-seropositive. Here the CDR3 reads CASSVEIGYGYTF. DNA of the CDR3: TGTGCCAGCAGCGTAGAGATCGGGTATGGCTACACCTTC.